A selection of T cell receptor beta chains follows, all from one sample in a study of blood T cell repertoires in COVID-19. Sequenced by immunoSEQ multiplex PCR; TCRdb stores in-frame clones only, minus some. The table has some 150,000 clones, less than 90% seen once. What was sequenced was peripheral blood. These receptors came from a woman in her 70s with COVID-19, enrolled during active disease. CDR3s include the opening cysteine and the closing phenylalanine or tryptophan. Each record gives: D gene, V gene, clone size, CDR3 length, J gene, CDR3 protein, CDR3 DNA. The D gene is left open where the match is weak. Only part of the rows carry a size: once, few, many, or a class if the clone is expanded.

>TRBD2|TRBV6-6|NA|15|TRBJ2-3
CASSYGGGTTDTQYF
TGTGCCAGCAGTTACGGCGGGGGGACCACAGATACGCAGTATTTT
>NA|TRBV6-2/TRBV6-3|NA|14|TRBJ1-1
CASSRGQSVTEAFF
TGTGCCAGCAGCAGAGGACAGTCCGTCACTGAAGCTTTCTTT
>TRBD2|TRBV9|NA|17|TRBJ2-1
CASSAQLTSGGEGEQFF
TGTGCCAGCAGCGCGCAACTAACTAGCGGGGGGGAAGGTGAGCAGTTCTTC
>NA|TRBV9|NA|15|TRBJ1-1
CASSVAQAMNTEAFF
TGTGCCAGCAGCGTAGCACAGGCCATGAACACTGAAGCTTTCTTT
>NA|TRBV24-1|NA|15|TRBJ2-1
CATSDPGQTYNEQFF
TGTGCCACCAGTGACCCAGGACAGACTTACAATGAGCAGTTCTTC
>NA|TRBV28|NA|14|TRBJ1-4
CASSSVATNEKLFF
TGTGCCAGCAGTTCAGTTGCAACTAATGAAAAACTGTTTTTT
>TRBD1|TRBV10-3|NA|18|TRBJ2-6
CAISGPWTGQAGANVLTF
TGTGCCATCAGTGGACCCTGGACAGGGCAAGCTGGGGCCAACGTCCTGACTTTC
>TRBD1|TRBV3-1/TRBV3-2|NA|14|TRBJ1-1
CASSQSGGSTEAFF
TGTGCCAGCAGCCAATCAGGGGGTAGCACTGAAGCTTTCTTT
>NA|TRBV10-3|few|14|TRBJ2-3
CAISDRGGTDTQYF
TGTGCCATCAGTGACCGGGGAGGCACAGATACGCAGTATTTT
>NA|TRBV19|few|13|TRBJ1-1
CASEGRGRTEAFF
TGTGCCAGTGAAGGGCGGGGTAGGACTGAAGCTTTCTTT
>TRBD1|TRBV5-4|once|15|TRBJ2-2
CASSFRQGDTGELFF
TGTGCCAGCAGCTTCCGACAGGGGGACACCGGGGAGCTGTTTTTT